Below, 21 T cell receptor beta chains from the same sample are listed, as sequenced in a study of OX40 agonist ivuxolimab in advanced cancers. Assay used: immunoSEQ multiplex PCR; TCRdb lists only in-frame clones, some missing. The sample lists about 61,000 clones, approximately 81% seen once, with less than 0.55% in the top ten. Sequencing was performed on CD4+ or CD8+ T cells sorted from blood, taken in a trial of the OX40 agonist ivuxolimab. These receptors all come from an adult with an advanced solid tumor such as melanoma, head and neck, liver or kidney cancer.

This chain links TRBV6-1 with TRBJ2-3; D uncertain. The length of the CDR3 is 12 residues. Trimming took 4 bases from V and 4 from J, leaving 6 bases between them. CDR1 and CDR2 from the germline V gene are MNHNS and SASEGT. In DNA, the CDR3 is TGTGCCAGCAGTGCTAGGGCAGATACGCAGTATTTT. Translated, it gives CASSARADTQYF.

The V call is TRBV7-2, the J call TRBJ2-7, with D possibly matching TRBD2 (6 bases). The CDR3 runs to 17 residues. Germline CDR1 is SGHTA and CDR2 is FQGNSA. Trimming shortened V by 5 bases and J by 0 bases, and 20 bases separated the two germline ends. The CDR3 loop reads CASSRRGRNDNSYEQYF. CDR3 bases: TGTGCCAGCAGCCGGCGGGGAAGGAATGACAACTCCTACGAGCAGTACTTC.

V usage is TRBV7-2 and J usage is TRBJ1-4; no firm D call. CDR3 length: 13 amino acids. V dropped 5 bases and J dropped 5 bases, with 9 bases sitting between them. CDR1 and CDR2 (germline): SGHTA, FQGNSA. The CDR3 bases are TGTGCCAGCAGCCGAGAGCCGAATGAAAAACTGTTTTTT. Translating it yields CASSREPNEKLFF.

CDR3: CSVPTDTQYF. Here the CDR3 DNA reads TGCAGTGTCCCCACCGATACGCAGTATTTT. This chain links TRBV20-1 with TRBJ2-3; no clear D gene. The CDR3 extends over 10 amino acids. The germline CDR1 and CDR2 sequences are DFQATT and SNEGSKA (reference sequence). V was clipped by 7 bases and J by 6 bases, with 8 bases between them.

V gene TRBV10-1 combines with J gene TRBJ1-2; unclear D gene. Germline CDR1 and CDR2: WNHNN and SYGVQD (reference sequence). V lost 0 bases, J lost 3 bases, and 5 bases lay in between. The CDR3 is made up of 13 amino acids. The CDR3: CASSESPHYGYTF. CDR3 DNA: TGCGCCAGCAGTGAGTCACCCCACTATGGCTACACCTTC.

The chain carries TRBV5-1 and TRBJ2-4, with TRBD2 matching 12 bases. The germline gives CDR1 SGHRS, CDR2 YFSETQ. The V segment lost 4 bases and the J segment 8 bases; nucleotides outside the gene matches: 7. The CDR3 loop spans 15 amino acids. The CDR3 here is CASSGGLAGLDIQYF. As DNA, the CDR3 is TGCGCCAGCAGCGGCGGACTAGCGGGATTGGACATTCAGTACTTC.

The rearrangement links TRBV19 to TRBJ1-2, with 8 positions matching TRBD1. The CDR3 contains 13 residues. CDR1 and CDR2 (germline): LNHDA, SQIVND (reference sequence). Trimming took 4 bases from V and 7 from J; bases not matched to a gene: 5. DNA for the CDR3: TGTGCCAGTAGTACAGAAACAGGGGGTGGCTACACCTTC. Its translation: CASSTETGGGYTF. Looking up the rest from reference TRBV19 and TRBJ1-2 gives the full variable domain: DGGITQSPKYLFRKEGQNVTLSCEQNLNHDAMYWYRQDPGQGLRLIYYSQIVNDFQKGDIAEGYSVSREKKESFPLTVTSAQKNPTAFYLCASSTETGGGYTFGSGTRLTVV.

The CDR3 nucleotides read TGTGCCAGCAGTGAGGGACTAGCGGGAGGGCCCGGGCAGTTCTTC. This gives the protein CASSEGLAGGPGQFF. V and J are TRBV2 and TRBJ2-1, with 16 positions matching TRBD2. V shed 3 bases, J shed 12 bases, and the junction held 5 bases outside the gene matches. The CDR3 contains 15 residues. CDR1 SNHLY and CDR2 FYNNEI come from the germline V gene.

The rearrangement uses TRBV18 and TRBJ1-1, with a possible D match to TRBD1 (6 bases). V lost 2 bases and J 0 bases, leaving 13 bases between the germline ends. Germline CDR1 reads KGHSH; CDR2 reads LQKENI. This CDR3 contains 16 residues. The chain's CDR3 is CASSPARGAMNTEAFF. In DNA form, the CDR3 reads TGTGCCAGCTCACCAGCGAGGGGGGCGATGAACACTGAAGCTTTCTTT.

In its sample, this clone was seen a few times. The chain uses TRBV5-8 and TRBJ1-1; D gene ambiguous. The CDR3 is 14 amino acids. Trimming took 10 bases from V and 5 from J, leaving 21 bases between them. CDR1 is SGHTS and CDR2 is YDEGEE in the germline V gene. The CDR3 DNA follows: TGTGCCTGTCACCCCGGGGAGAGTAGAACTGAAGCTTTCTTT. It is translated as CACHPGESRTEAFF.

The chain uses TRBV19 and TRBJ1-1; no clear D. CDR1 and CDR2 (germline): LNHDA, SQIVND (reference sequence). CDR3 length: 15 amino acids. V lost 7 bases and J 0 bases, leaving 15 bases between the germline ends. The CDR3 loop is CASNPQVTMNTEAFF. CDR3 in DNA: TGTGCCAGTAATCCTCAGGTGACAATGAACACTGAAGCTTTCTTT. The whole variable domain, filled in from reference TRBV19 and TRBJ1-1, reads DGGITQSPKYLFRKEGQNVTLSCEQNLNHDAMYWYRQDPGQGLRLIYYSQIVNDFQKGDIAEGYSVSREKKESFPLTVTSAQKNPTAFYLCASNPQVTMNTEAFFGQGTRLTVV.

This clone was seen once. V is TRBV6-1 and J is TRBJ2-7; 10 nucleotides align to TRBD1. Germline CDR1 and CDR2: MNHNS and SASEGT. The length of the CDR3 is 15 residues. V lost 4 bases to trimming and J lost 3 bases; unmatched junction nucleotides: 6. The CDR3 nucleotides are TGTGCCAGCAGTGTTAACCGGGACAGGGGCTACGAGCAGTACTTC. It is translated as CASSVNRDRGYEQYF.

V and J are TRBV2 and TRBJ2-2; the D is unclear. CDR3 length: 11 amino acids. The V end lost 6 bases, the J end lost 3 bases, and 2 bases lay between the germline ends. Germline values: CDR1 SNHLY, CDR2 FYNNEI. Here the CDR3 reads CASRDTGELFF. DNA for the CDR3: TGTGCCAGCAGGGACACCGGGGAGCTGTTTTTT.

The CDR3: CASSLALAGRNTEAFF. In DNA, the CDR3 is TGCGCCAGCAGCTTGGCCCTTGCCGGGAGGAACACTGAAGCTTTCTTT. The rearrangement joins TRBV5-1 to TRBJ1-1; no reliable D call. V lost 0 bases and J lost 1, with 13 bases in between. This CDR3 comprises 16 residues. Germline V lookup: CDR1 SGHRS, CDR2 YFSETQ.

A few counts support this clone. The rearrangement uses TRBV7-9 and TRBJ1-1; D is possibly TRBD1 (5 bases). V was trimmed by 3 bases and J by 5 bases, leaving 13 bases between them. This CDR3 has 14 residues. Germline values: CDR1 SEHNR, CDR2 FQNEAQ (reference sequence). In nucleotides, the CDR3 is TGTGCCAGCAGCTTGGACGGGACTGGGACTGAAGCTTTCTTT. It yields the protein CASSLDGTGTEAFF. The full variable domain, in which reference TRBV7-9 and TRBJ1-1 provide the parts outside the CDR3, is DTGVSQNPRHKITKRGQNVTFRCDPISEHNRLYWYRQTLGQGPEFLTYFQNEAQLEKSRLLSDRFSAERPKGSFSTLEIQRTEQGDSAMYLCASSLDGTGTEAFFGQGTRLTVV.

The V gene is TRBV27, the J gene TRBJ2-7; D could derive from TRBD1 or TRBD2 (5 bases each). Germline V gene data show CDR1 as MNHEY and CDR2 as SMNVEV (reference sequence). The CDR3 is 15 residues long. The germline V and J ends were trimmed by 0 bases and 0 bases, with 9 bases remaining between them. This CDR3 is CASSLSGTHSYEQYF. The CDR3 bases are TGTGCCAGCAGTTTATCCGGGACGCACTCCTACGAGCAGTACTTC.

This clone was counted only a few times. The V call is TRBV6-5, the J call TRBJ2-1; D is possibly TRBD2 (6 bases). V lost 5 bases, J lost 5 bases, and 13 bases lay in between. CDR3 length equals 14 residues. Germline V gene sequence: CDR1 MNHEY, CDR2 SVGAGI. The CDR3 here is CASSPFLANNEQFF. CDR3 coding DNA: TGTGCCAGCAGTCCGTTTCTAGCGAACAATGAGCAGTTCTTC.

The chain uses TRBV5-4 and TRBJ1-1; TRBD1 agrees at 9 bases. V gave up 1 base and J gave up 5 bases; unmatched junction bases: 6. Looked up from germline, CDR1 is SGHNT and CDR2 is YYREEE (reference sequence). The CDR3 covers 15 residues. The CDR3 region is CASSLRTGGWTEAFF. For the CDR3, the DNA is TGTGCCAGCAGCTTGCGCACAGGGGGCTGGACTGAAGCTTTCTTT.

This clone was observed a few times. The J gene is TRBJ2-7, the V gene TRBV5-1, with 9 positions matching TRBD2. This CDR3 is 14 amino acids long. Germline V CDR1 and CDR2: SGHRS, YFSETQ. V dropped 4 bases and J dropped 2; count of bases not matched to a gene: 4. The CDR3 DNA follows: TGCGCCAGCAGCGGCGGGGGGGGCGCCTACGAGCAGTACTTC. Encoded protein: CASSGGGGAYEQYF.

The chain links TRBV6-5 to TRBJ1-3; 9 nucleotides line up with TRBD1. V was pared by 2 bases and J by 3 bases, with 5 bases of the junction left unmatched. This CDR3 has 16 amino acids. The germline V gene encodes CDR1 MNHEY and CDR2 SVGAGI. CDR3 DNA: TGTGCCAGCAGTTACAATCGGGACAGGGTTGGAAACACCATATATTTT. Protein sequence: CASSYNRDRVGNTIYF.

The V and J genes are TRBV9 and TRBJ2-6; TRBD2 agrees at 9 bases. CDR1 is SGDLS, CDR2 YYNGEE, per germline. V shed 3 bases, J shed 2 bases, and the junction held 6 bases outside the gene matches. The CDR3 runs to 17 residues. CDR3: CASSGVAGDPGANVLTF. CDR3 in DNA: TGTGCCAGCAGCGGAGTAGCGGGAGACCCTGGGGCCAACGTCCTGACTTTC.